This T cell receptor (beta chain) was identified during a study of cytomegalovirus exposure and HLA in healthy donors. Whole-study findings and limits: Whilst most TCR sequences proved rare, a subset of public TCRs occurred across many donors. The investigators catalogued 180 or so TCR beta chains as cytomegalovirus-associated.

CDR1 is KGHSH, CDR2 LQKENI, per germline. V dropped 5 bases and J dropped 7; count of bases not matched to a gene: 8. The CDR3 spans 17 residues. This PCR relied on a set of 60 Vbeta primers and 13 Jbeta primers. TCRdb keeps only in-frame clones here, not all; method: immunoSEQ multiplex PCR. The table has 150,000 to 160,000 clones, about four fifths seen once; the top ten hold approximately 8%. As regards this clone: Its antigen is as yet unknown.

The sequencing sample was made of PBMCs. The sequence came from a man aged 25-45 years in good health and CMV-seropositive. The J gene is TRBJ2-4, the V gene TRBV18; 16 bases are a match to TRBD2. CDR3 loop: CASSSGLAGGPSNIQYF. The CDR3 nucleotides are TGTGCCAGCTCATCGGGACTAGCGGGAGGGCCGAGCAACATTCAGTACTTC.